A selection of T cell receptor beta chains follows, all from one sample in a study of blood T cell repertoires in COVID-19. The table came from immunoSEQ multiplex PCR; TCRdb's copy has only in-frame clones and leaves some out. Of roughly 150,000 clones listed, less than 90% are singletons. Material: peripheral blood. The origin of the receptors is a woman in her 70s with acute or convalescent COVID-19. Both conserved end residues are trimmed from each CDR3. Where a row states a size, it is once, few, many or the class of an expanded clone; other rows omit it.

TRBV3-1/TRBV3-2,-,TRBJ1-3,ASSQGEGSLVSGNTIY
TRBV19,-,TRBJ1-6,ASRQEEGYNSPLH
TRBV5-6,-,TRBJ1-2,ASSWTDRRAYGYT
TRBV5-1,-,TRBJ2-6,ASSLSSSGANVLT
TRBV7-8,-,TRBJ2-5,ASSLVFRETQY
TRBV18,-,TRBJ1-1,ASSLSLGEAEAF
TRBV27,few,TRBJ1-5,ASSPIGGTGHSNQPQH
TRBV6-2/TRBV6-3,-,TRBJ1-1,ASTPSGQKTRGAF
TRBV7-9,-,TRBJ1-3,ASARDRGFSGNTIY
TRBV6-5,-,TRBJ1-5,ASSYSGGLGNQPQH
TRBV3-1/TRBV3-2,-,TRBJ1-2,ASSHGKQNYYGYT
TRBV6-8,-,TRBJ1-5,ASSHRDKPNQPQH
TRBV19,-,TRBJ1-3,ASSSRTSGNTIY
TRBV18,-,TRBJ1-2,ASSPPGQGPYGYT
TRBV3-1/TRBV3-2,-,TRBJ1-3,ASSQGWTGNSGNTIY
TRBV6-5,-,TRBJ1-3,ASGRAAISGNTIY
TRBV19,-,TRBJ1-5,ASSIERSPGQPQH
TRBV5-6,-,TRBJ1-1,ASSLGTGVTAF
TRBV5-4,-,TRBJ2-5,ASSFRTSSRGETQY
TRBV5-4,-,TRBJ2-5,ASSLGSYRGQTSTQY
TRBV28,few,TRBJ1-3,ASSAPRRDRGQGNSGNTIY
TRBV10-2,-,TRBJ2-7,ASSGASGGLGEQY
TRBV27,-,TRBJ1-5,ASSPQVSNQPQH
TRBV11-2,-,TRBJ2-3,ASSQADTQY
TRBV11-2,-,TRBJ1-4,ASSLDAGTNEKLF
TRBV18,-,TRBJ1-6,ASSPGRDRGLGNSPLH
TRBV18,-,TRBJ1-5,ASSPTGGNQPQH